One and the same sample provided the 25 T cell receptor beta chains below, sequenced in a study of early T cells in non-severe SARS-CoV-2 infection. MiXCR, applied by TCRdb to the 5' RACE reads, yields one record per CDR3 protein. The sample lists around 50,000 distinct CDR3 sequences, around 10% occurring once. Material for sequencing was whole blood. The receptor set was obtained from an adult who was a healthcare worker with PCR-confirmed SARS-CoV-2 infection or an uninfected control (not recorded which).

This clonotype was seen ten or more times. The chain joins TRBV7-6 to TRBJ2-3; D is possibly TRBD1 (6 bases). Germline V gene data show CDR1 as SGHVS and CDR2 as FNYEAQ. Trimming pared 2 bases from V and 4 bases from J, leaving 7 bases between. This CDR3 spans 13 amino acids. CDR3 bases: TGTGCCAGCAGCTTACCAGGGGCAGATACGCAGTATTTT. This encodes CASSLPGADTQYF.

The chain links TRBV28 to TRBJ2-1, with 7 bases fitting TRBD1. The J segment lost 14 bases and the V segment lost 5 bases, leaving 6 bases of the junction unmatched. Germline CDR1 reads MDHEN; CDR2 reads SYDVKM. The CDR3 is 11 amino acids. CDR3 nucleotides: TGTGCCAGCAGTAAACGACAGGGCGAGTTCTTC. The encoded protein is CASSKRQGEFF. The full variable domain, rest sourced from reference TRBV28 and TRBJ2-1, is DVKVTQSSRYLVKRTGEKVFLECVQDMDHENMFWYRQDPGLGLRLIYFSYDVKMKEKGDIPEGYSVSREKKERFSLILESASTNQTSMYLCASSKRQGEFFGPGTRLTVL.

The V and J genes are TRBV5-8 and TRBJ1-5; D gene unclear. The CDR3 runs to 14 residues. The germline CDR1 and CDR2 sequences are SGHTS and YDEGEE. V gave up 0 bases and J gave up 5 bases, with 9 bases separating them. As DNA, the CDR3 is TGTGCCAGCAGCTTGGCACGGATTGATCAGCCCCAGCATTTT. Its protein product is CASSLARIDQPQHF. Full variable domain (outside the CDR3, taken from reference TRBV5-8 and TRBJ1-5): EAGVTQSPTHLIKTRGQQATLRCSPISGHTSVYWYQQALGLGLQFLLWYDEGEERNRGNFPPRFSGRQFPNYSSELNVNALELEDSALYLCASSLARIDQPQHFGDGTRLSIL.

The chain is built from TRBV7-8 and TRBJ2-2; no reliable D call. The germline V and J ends were trimmed by 5 bases and 1 base, with 5 bases remaining between them. The CDR3 runs 13 residues. CDR1 is SGHVS and CDR2 is FQNEAQ in the germline V gene. The CDR3 region is CASSQKNTGELFF. CDR3 bases: TGTGCCAGCAGCCAAAAGAACACCGGGGAGCTGTTTTTT.

The genes are TRBV7-9 and TRBJ2-1; D unresolved. The V gene's germline CDR1 is SEHNR and CDR2 FQNEAQ (reference sequence). CDR3 size: 15 residues. Between the trimmed V and J ends, which lost 0 bases and 4 bases, there was a span of 10 bases. CDR3 loop: CASSLAGKTYNEQFF. The CDR3 region has the DNA TGTGCCAGCAGCTTAGCGGGGAAAACTTACAATGAGCAGTTCTTC. Full variable domain (outside the CDR3, taken from reference TRBV7-9 and TRBJ2-1): DTGVSQNPRHKITKRGQNVTFRCDPISEHNRLYWYRQTLGQGPEFLTYFQNEAQLEKSRLLSDRFSAERPKGSFSTLEIQRTEQGDSAMYLCASSLAGKTYNEQFFGPGTRLTVL.

A few counts support this clonotype. V usage is TRBV28 and J usage is TRBJ2-7; D uncertain. The CDR3 has 14 residues. V dropped 2 bases and J dropped 0 bases, with 8 bases sitting between them. The germline V gene has CDR1 MDHEN and CDR2 SYDVKM. This chain's CDR3 is CASSLRSDSYEQYF. The CDR3 DNA reads as TGTGCCAGCAGTTTACGGTCCGACTCCTACGAGCAGTACTTC.

This clonotype was counted between two and nine times. The chain combines TRBV29-1 with TRBJ2-2; 7 bases are shared with TRBD2. Germline CDR1 is SQVTM and CDR2 is ANQGSEA. V was pared by 5 bases and J by 5 bases, with 8 bases of the junction left unmatched. This CDR3 has 14 residues. In DNA form, the CDR3 reads TGCAGCGTTTCGGCGGGAGTAGCAACCGGGGAGCTGTTTTTT. This translates into CSVSAGVATGELFF.

There are a few counts of this clonotype. The CDR3 reads CASSPRNTGANVLTF. In nucleotides, the CDR3 is TGTGCCAGCAGCCCCCGGAACACTGGGGCCAACGTCCTGACTTTC. The V call is TRBV7-6, the J call TRBJ2-6; no definite D call. CDR1 is SGHVS and CDR2 is FNYEAQ in the germline V gene. Trimming left V 5 bases short and J 2 bases short, with 10 bases between. The CDR3 extends over 15 amino acids.

The genes are TRBV5-1 and TRBJ2-1; D remains ambiguous. The V end lost 0 bases, the J end lost 6 bases, and 16 bases lay between the germline ends. Germline V gene sequence: CDR1 SGHRS, CDR2 YFSETQ. This CDR3 is built from 16 residues. Here the CDR3 DNA reads TGCGCCAGCAGCTTGGAACGGGTTGGGTACACCAATGAGCAGTTCTTC. Its protein is CASSLERVGYTNEQFF.

This clonotype showed up just a few times. The genes are TRBV20-1 and TRBJ1-2; 9 bases are shared with TRBD1. The CDR3 totals 16 residues. The germline CDR1 and CDR2 sequences are DFQATT and SNEGSKA (reference sequence). The V and J ends lost 3 bases and 10 bases, in that order; junction bases with no gene match: 18. CDR3: CSARTGTGSYSRDYTF. The CDR3 DNA reads TGCAGTGCTAGGACCGGGACAGGGTCTTATTCTCGGGACTACACCTTC.

The CDR3 loop is CASSTWGLETQYF. The CDR3 DNA reads TGTGCCAGCAGCACGTGGGGGCTAGAGACCCAGTACTTC. The chain couples TRBV7-9 to TRBJ2-5; weak D call: TRBD1 (6 bases). V lost 5 bases, J lost 4 bases, and 11 bases lay in between. The CDR3 runs to 13 residues. Germline CDR1 is SEHNR and CDR2 is FQNEAQ (reference sequence).

This clonotype has ten or more counts. This chain connects TRBV28 to TRBJ2-2, with D possibly being TRBD2 (5 bases). V lost 6 bases and J 1 base, leaving 9 bases between the germline ends. Germline V gene lookup returns CDR1 MDHEN and CDR2 SYDVKM. The CDR3 contains 14 residues. CDR3 DNA: TGTGCCAGCAGCACACTAGAGAACACCGGGGAGCTGTTTTTT. Protein: CASSTLENTGELFF.

Ten or more counts support this clonotype. The V gene is TRBV18, the J gene TRBJ2-6; a weak D match, TRBD1 (6 bases). Germline CDR1 is KGHSH and CDR2 is LQKENI. This CDR3 has 17 residues. The V end was cut by 3 bases, the J end by 2 bases, with 14 bases between. The CDR3 protein is CASSPLSGAAGANVLTF. CDR3 nucleotides: TGTGCCAGCTCACCTCTCTCAGGGGCCGCTGGGGCCAACGTCCTGACTTTC.

V gene TRBV20-1 combines with J gene TRBJ2-7, with no clear D. From germline, CDR1 is DFQATT and CDR2 SNEGSKA (reference sequence). V was trimmed by 6 bases and J by 9 bases, leaving 27 bases between them. The CDR3 consists of 15 residues. DNA of the CDR3: TGCAGTGCCCTAGATCTGGCCAGTCGGGTACGAGGGCAGTACTTC. Its protein is CSALDLASRVRGQYF.

This chain links TRBV10-1 with TRBJ1-1; D remains unclear. Germline CDR1 is WNHNN and CDR2 is SYGVQD (reference sequence). V lost 3 bases, J lost 11 bases, and 16 bases lay in between. This CDR3 has 13 residues. The CDR3 loop is CASSDISPSGAFF. DNA of the CDR3: TGCGCCAGCAGTGATATCTCACCATCGGGGGCTTTCTTT.

V and J are TRBV29-1 and TRBJ1-1; unclear D gene. CDR1 and CDR2 (germline): SQVTM, ANQGSEA. V gave up 5 bases and J gave up 9 bases, with 19 bases separating them. This CDR3 contains 13 residues. The DNA for the CDR3 is TGCAGCGTTTCGGAACATCCCCGTAATCAAGCTTTCTTT. Protein sequence: CSVSEHPRNQAFF.

The gene calls are TRBV2 and TRBJ2-1; possible D gene TRBD1, 6 bases. CDR3 length: 14 residues. Trimming cost V 8 bases and J 5 bases, with 16 bases left between them. Looked up from germline, CDR1 is SNHLY and CDR2 is FYNNEI. The CDR3 nucleotides read TGTGCCAGCCACAGGGAGAACCTCAACAATGAGCAGTTCTTC. Residues: CASHRENLNNEQFF.

This clonotype was observed at least ten times. The chain uses TRBV14 and TRBJ2-1; tentative D call: TRBD1 (5 bases). Per germline, CDR1 SGHDN and CDR2 FVKESK. There are 15 residues in the CDR3. Between the trimmed V and J ends, which lost 1 base and 9 bases, there was a span of 16 bases. In nucleotides, the CDR3 is TGTGCCAGCAGCCAAGTGGGCAGGGCCCAGGGTGAGCAGTTCTTC. It specifies CASSQVGRAQGEQFF.

This clonotype has a handful of counts. An end of the junction differs from the germline gene, which may be a read error. This chain uses TRBV2 with TRBJ2-5; TRBD2 matches at 8 bases. CDR1 SNHLY and CDR2 FYNNEI come from the germline V gene. The CDR3 runs 15 residues. CDR3 nucleotides: TGTGCCAGCAGTGAAGCTCCCGGGACTAGGGGAAGGGATACATTC. This gives the protein CASSEAPGTRGRDTF.

This clonotype has just a few counts. The CDR3 DNA follows: TGTGCCAGCAGTTTACCTACCCTATTCCGGACAGGGGAATACGAGCAGTACTTC. Encoded protein: CASSLPTLFRTGEYEQYF. The V call is TRBV28, the J call TRBJ2-7; 9 nucleotides align to TRBD1. Trimming cost V 2 bases and J 4 bases; bases outside gene matches: 15. This CDR3 has 18 residues. Germline V CDR1 and CDR2: MDHEN, SYDVKM.

This clonotype was recorded at least ten times. The rearrangement uses TRBV29-1 and TRBJ2-5; 8 bases agree with TRBD1. CDR1 SQVTM and CDR2 ANQGSEA come from the germline V gene. The CDR3 consists of 13 residues. The V gene end was trimmed by 4 bases and the J gene end by 4 bases; junction bases not matched to a gene: 5. In nucleotides, the CDR3 is TGCAGCGTTGGAGGACAGGGTGTAGAGACCCAGTACTTC. Translation: CSVGGQGVETQYF.

This chain uses TRBV5-4 with TRBJ1-1; D is unresolved. Trimming left V 5 bases short and J 2 bases short, with 13 bases between. The CDR3 is 14 amino acids. CDR1 and CDR2 (germline): SGHNT, YYREEE (reference sequence). CDR3 region: CASSPREANTEAFF. CDR3 DNA: TGTGCCAGCAGTCCGAGAGAGGCAAACACTGAAGCTTTCTTT.

This clonotype showed up many times. The CDR3 DNA follows: TGTGCCAGCAGTGATTGGGGGACCCCCGGCCAAGAGACCCAGTACTTC. It specifies CASSDWGTPGQETQYF. This chain connects TRBV2 to TRBJ2-5; the D call may be TRBD1 or TRBD2 (5 bases each). In germline, CDR1 is SNHLY, CDR2 FYNNEI. The CDR3 consists of 16 residues. Trimming removed 3 bases at V and 1 base at J, with 15 bases between. The full variable domain, in which reference TRBV2 and TRBJ2-5 provide the parts outside the CDR3, is EPEVTQTPSHQVTQMGQEVILRCVPISNHLYFYWYRQILGQKVEFLVSFYNNEISEKSEIFDDQFSVERPDGSNFTLKIRSTKLEDSAMYFCASSDWGTPGQETQYFGPGTRLLVL.

The sample holds a few counts of this clonotype. This chain uses TRBV28 with TRBJ2-3; no definite D call. The CDR3 runs 15 residues. V lost 2 bases and J 2 bases, leaving 11 bases between the germline ends. The germline V gene encodes CDR1 MDHEN and CDR2 SYDVKM. CDR3 loop: CASSLRLDHTDTQYF. As DNA, the CDR3 is TGTGCCAGCAGTTTAAGGCTGGACCACACAGATACGCAGTATTTT. Variable domain in full (rest from reference TRBV28 and TRBJ2-3): DVKVTQSSRYLVKRTGEKVFLECVQDMDHENMFWYRQDPGLGLRLIYFSYDVKMKEKGDIPEGYSVSREKKERFSLILESASTNQTSMYLCASSLRLDHTDTQYFGPGTRLTVL.

CDR3 DNA: TGTGCCAGCAGCGTACAAGGAAACACCATATATTTT. Translating it yields CASSVQGNTIYF. The chain carries TRBV9 and TRBJ1-3, with no clear D. Trimming cost V 1 base and J 4 bases, with 3 bases left between them. Germline values: CDR1 SGDLS, CDR2 YYNGEE. This CDR3 has 12 residues.